This TCR beta chain came from a study of STAT5B mutations in CD4+ large granular lymphocyte leukemia (dated by TCRdb to the early 2020s). Regarding the research as a whole: Among the healthy controls, the CDR3 'QG' motif was associated with a particular HLA allele. The study compared the TCRbeta repertoires of patients with CD4+ T-cell large granular lymphocyte leukemia against those of healthy blood donors. Flow cytometry on FACSCanto II or FACSVerse confirmed that purified fractions exceeded 95% purity among lymphocytes.

TCRbeta rearrangements were sequenced from genomic DNA using the immunoSEQ assay at survey resolution. The study's own analysis went as follows. In the TCR sequencing data, the smallest productive clonotype frequency that could be detected was 2.59 x 10-5. Only productive TCRbeta rearrangements, meaning sequences that were complete and in-frame, were kept for the analyses. Simpson clonality, calculated in the immunoSEQ Analyzer version 3.0, was used as the measure of sample clonality. Clones were grouped by frequency into very rare, small, medium, large (1-20%) or hyperexpanded (>20%) categories. OLGA 1.2.3 estimated generation probabilities, VDJtools produced V-gene circos plots, VDJdb was queried for specificities, and GLIPH identified CDR3 motifs. TCRdb carries this immuneACCESS record with in-frame sequences only. Its versions omit some clonotypes, under half of them owing to an unresolved V gene in the studies checked, with the rest unexplained. The V and J calls and clone size come from that table; D and trimming were worked out from the DNA. This sample comprises around 26,000 clones, roughly 69% of them detected only once. The ten top clones hold over 8% of the sample.

Buffy coats from some 35 blood donors, supplied by the Finnish Red Cross blood service, were used as healthy controls. All TCR-sequenced material derived from peripheral blood: patient blood samples and healthy donor buffy coats. Ficoll-Hypaque gradient centrifugation was used to isolate peripheral blood mononuclear cells. For the healthy controls, CD4+ cells were obtained from buffy coats by magnetic purification. The Gentra Puregene Cell and Tissue kit was used to extract genomic DNA, and a Qubit 2.0 fluorometer was used to measure the amount of genomic DNA. Results the study describes overall, beyond this receptor: The data were not HLA-matched, and the higher clonality in CD4+ T-LGLL than in CD8+ T-LGLL could be due to the relatively small sample size. Main leukemic clonotypes were private to each patient, although under 30% appeared at low frequency in other patients' non-leukemic repertoires. Enrichment of TRBV06-family usage was observed among the top patient clones (8/27) relative to healthy controls (2/35). Greater clonality appeared to be present in CD4-sorted patient repertoires than in healthy CD4+ repertoires, and the difference was retained after the putative leukemic clones were removed.

Counted from cysteine to phenylalanine, this CDR3 has 13 amino acids. The retained sequence is limited to the CDR3, 39 bases, with the frame set at the first base. CDR1 and CDR2, looked up from the germline V gene, are KGHSH and LQKENI. Trimming costs V 6 bases and J 6 bases, and their ends lie 12 bases apart. Points on this clone: What this receptor recognizes is not known. Base qualities were left out, and no much larger clone turns up one base away.

This TCR came from a human donor in good health. Sequenced sample: CD4+ T cells from blood buffy coats. The sequence links TRBV18 to TRBJ2-1, with no reliable assignment of the D segment. The nucleotide sequence is TGTGCCAGCTCTCGACTCCAAGTCAATGAGCAGTTCTTC. It specifies CASSRLQVNEQFF.